This T cell receptor (beta chain) was retrieved from a study of CD8 T cells in ankylosing spondylitis. There are many counts of this clonotype. Its specificity is unknown. Overall study findings and caveats: Disease-linked clones reportedly showed significant enrichment in matched ankylosing spondylitis synovial fluid. CD8+ cells made up the disease-linked clones, which were relatively rare in peripheral blood. In reactive arthritis synovial fluid and blood, some motif variants had been reported before.

Looked up from germline, CDR1 is LNHDA and CDR2 is SQIVND (reference sequence). The V gene lost 3 bases and the J gene lost 3 bases, with 11 bases spanning the gap. The CDR3 consists of 14 residues. As the method for making TCR beta libraries, quantitative 5'-RACE with molecular barcodes was used. One entry per CDR3 protein results from TCRdb running MiXCR on the 5' RACE reads. The sample shows roughly 250,000 distinct CDR3 sequences, around 7.8% of them seen only once. The chain links TRBV19 to TRBJ1-1, with D perhaps matching TRBD1 (5 bases). The sequenced material came from blood, either unsorted or a sorted T cell fraction (not recorded which). This receptor was identified in a male donor with ankylosing spondylitis or in good health (not recorded which). Written as DNA, the CDR3 is TGTGCCAGTAGTATGGGGGGAGGGTACACTGAAGCTTTCTTT. It yields the protein CASSMGGGYTEAFF.